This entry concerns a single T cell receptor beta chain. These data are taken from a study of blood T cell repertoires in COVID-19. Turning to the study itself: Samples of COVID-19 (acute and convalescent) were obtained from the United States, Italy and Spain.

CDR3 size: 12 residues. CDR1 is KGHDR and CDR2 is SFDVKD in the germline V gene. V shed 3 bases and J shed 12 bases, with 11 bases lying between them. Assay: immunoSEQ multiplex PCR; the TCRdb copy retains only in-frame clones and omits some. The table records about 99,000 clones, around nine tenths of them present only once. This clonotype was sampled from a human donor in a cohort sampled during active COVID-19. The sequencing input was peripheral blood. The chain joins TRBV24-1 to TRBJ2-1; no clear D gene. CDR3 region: CATSDVTWRQFF. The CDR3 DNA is TGTGCCACCAGTGATGTGACCTGGAGGCAGTTCTTC.